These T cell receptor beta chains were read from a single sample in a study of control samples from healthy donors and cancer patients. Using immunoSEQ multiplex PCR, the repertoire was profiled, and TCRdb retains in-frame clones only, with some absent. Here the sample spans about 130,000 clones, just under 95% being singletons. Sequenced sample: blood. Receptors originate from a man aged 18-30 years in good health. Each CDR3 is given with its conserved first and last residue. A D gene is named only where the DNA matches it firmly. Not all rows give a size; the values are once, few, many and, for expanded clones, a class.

CDR3: CAWSIGGNQPQHF
DNA: TGTGCCTGGAGTATAGGGGGCAATCAGCCCCAGCATTTT
J: TRBJ1-5
D: .
length: 13
size: .
V: TRBV30

CDR3: CASSKLEQGEVNYGYTF
DNA: TGTGCCAGCAGCAAGCTGGAACAGGGGGAAGTTAACTATGGCTACACCTTC
J: TRBJ1-2
D: .
length: 17
size: .
V: TRBV21-1

CDR3: CASSLRQNYGYTF
DNA: TGTGCCAGCAGTTTGCGACAGAACTATGGCTACACCTTC
J: TRBJ1-2
D: .
length: 13
size: .
V: TRBV27

CDR3: CATSLGSDNEQFF
DNA: TGTGCCACCAGTTTGGGTTCCGACAATGAGCAGTTCTTC
J: TRBJ2-1
D: .
length: 13
size: .
V: TRBV24-1

CDR3: CASSVGLAADYGYTF
DNA: TGTGCCAGCAGCGTCGGACTTGCAGCAGACTATGGCTACACCTTC
J: TRBJ1-2
D: .
length: 15
size: .
V: TRBV9

CDR3: CASSFGYIMNTEAFF
DNA: TGTGCCAGCAGCTTCGGGTATATCATGAACACTGAAGCTTTCTTT
J: TRBJ1-1
D: .
length: 15
size: .
V: TRBV5-4

CDR3: CASSPPDLGELFF
DNA: TGTGCCAGCTCACCACCGGATCTCGGGGAGCTGTTTTTT
J: TRBJ2-2
D: .
length: 13
size: .
V: TRBV18

CDR3: CASSSDRILYGYTF
DNA: TGTGCCAGCAGCAGTGACAGGATCCTCTATGGCTACACCTTC
J: TRBJ1-2
D: .
length: 14
size: .
V: TRBV6-6

CDR3: CASSELLLTGGNTIYF
DNA: TGTGCCAGCAGTGAACTACTCCTAACGGGAGGAAACACCATATATTTT
J: TRBJ1-3
D: .
length: 16
size: once
V: TRBV6-1

CDR3: CARRRQGALGYTF
DNA: TGTGCCAGAAGGCGACAGGGGGCCCTCGGCTACACCTTC
J: TRBJ1-2
D: .
length: 13
size: .
V: TRBV7-5

CDR3: CASSSGGRNGYTF
DNA: TGTGCCAGCAGTTCCGGGGGGCGGAATGGCTACACCTTC
J: TRBJ1-2
D: .
length: 13
size: .
V: TRBV6-5

CDR3: CASSVEPTNSPLHF
DNA: TGTGCCAGCAGCGTAGAGCCTACTAATTCACCCCTCCACTTT
J: TRBJ1-6
D: .
length: 14
size: .
V: TRBV9

CDR3: CASSSGTSVTDTQYF
DNA: TGTGCCAGCAGTTCCGGGACTAGCGTTACAGATACGCAGTATTTT
J: TRBJ2-3
D: TRBD2
length: 15
size: .
V: TRBV6-5

CDR3: CATARVGGFTDTQYF
DNA: TGTGCCACAGCCAGGGTGGGGGGTTTCACAGATACGCAGTATTTT
J: TRBJ2-3
D: .
length: 15
size: .
V: TRBV19

CDR3: CASSSSMGQFF
DNA: TGCGCCAGCAGCTCCTCGATGGGGCAGTTCTTC
J: TRBJ2-1
D: .
length: 11
size: .
V: TRBV4-1

CDR3: CATSRGTSGQETQYF
DNA: TGTGCCACCAGCAGAGGGACTAGCGGGCAAGAGACCCAGTACTTC
J: TRBJ2-5
D: TRBD2
length: 15
size: .
V: TRBV15

CDR3: CASSLRGVGYNEQFF
DNA: TGTGCCAGCAGCTTAAGGGGGGTTGGATACAATGAGCAGTTCTTC
J: TRBJ2-1
D: .
length: 15
size: once
V: TRBV7-6

CDR3: CASSGRSNQPQHF
DNA: TGTGCCAGCAGTGGACGTAGCAATCAGCCCCAGCATTTT
J: TRBJ1-5
D: .
length: 13
size: .
V: TRBV28

CDR3: CASSIGGGLYNEQFF
DNA: TGTGCCAGTAGTATTGGCGGGGGGCTCTACAATGAGCAGTTCTTC
J: TRBJ2-1
D: TRBD2
length: 15
size: .
V: TRBV19

CDR3: CASSPSTGTSYNEQFF
DNA: TGTGCCAGCAGCCCATCAACGGGGACTAGCTACAATGAGCAGTTCTTC
J: TRBJ2-1
D: TRBD2
length: 16
size: .
V: TRBV7-7

CDR3: CASSLAGGHTYSGANVLTF
DNA: TGTGCCAGCAGCTTGGCCGGAGGACACACCTACTCTGGGGCCAACGTCCTGACTTTC
J: TRBJ2-6
D: .
length: 19
size: .
V: TRBV5-4

CDR3: CASSLAGQGGGYTF
DNA: TGTGCCAGCAGCTTAGCGGGACAGGGCGGTGGCTACACCTTC
J: TRBJ1-2
D: TRBD1
length: 14
size: .
V: TRBV7-6

CDR3: CASSLMTASYEQYF
DNA: TGCGCCAGCAGCCTAATGACTGCATCCTACGAGCAGTACTTC
J: TRBJ2-7
D: .
length: 14
size: .
V: TRBV4-1

CDR3: CAWRQETGAMDTIYF
DNA: TGTGCCTGGAGGCAAGAGACAGGGGCCATGGACACCATATATTTT
J: TRBJ1-3
D: TRBD1
length: 15
size: .
V: TRBV30

CDR3: CASSEEGGALNTQYF
DNA: TGTGCCAGCAGTGAAGAAGGGGGGGCGTTAAATACGCAGTATTTT
J: TRBJ2-3
D: .
length: 15
size: .
V: TRBV6-1

CDR3: CASSANAAPTKRQYF
DNA: TGCGCCAGCAGCGCAAACGCGGCGCCGACTAAGCGGCAGTACTTC
J: TRBJ2-7
D: .
length: 15
size: once
V: TRBV4-1

CDR3: CASIGGAEAFF
DNA: TGTGCCAGTATCGGGGGGGCTGAAGCTTTCTTT
J: TRBJ1-1
D: .
length: 11
size: .
V: TRBV12-3/TRBV12-4

CDR3: CASSVFGIQETQYF
DNA: TGTGCCAGCAGCGTATTCGGGATCCAAGAGACCCAGTACTTC
J: TRBJ2-5
D: .
length: 14
size: .
V: TRBV9

CDR3: CASSFPAGGFETQYF
DNA: TGTGCCAGCAGCTTCCCCGCGGGGGGTTTCGAGACCCAGTACTTC
J: TRBJ2-5
D: TRBD2
length: 15
size: once
V: TRBV5-4

CDR3: CASSYRTGSIFF
DNA: TGTGCCAGCAGTTACCGGACAGGGAGTATTTTCTTT
J: TRBJ1-1
D: TRBD1
length: 12
size: once
V: TRBV6-5

CDR3: CASSILVYRATNEKLFF
DNA: TGTGCCAGTAGTATACTGGTCTACCGGGCAACTAATGAAAAACTGTTTTTT
J: TRBJ1-4
D: .
length: 17
size: .
V: TRBV19

CDR3: CASSRGTESNEQFF
DNA: TGTGCCAGCAGCCGAGGGACGGAAAGCAATGAGCAGTTCTTC
J: TRBJ2-1
D: .
length: 14
size: .
V: TRBV2

CDR3: CASSTGLAGRETQYF
DNA: TGCGCCAGCAGCACCGGACTAGCGGGGCGCGAGACCCAGTACTTC
J: TRBJ2-5
D: TRBD2
length: 15
size: .
V: TRBV5-1

CDR3: CSVLRDTQYF
DNA: TGCAGCGTCTTGAGGGATACGCAGTATTTT
J: TRBJ2-3
D: .
length: 10
size: .
V: TRBV29-1

CDR3: CASSLIPTGGNSPLHF
DNA: TGTGCCAGCAGTTTGATACCTACAGGGGGTAATTCACCCCTCCACTTT
J: TRBJ1-6
D: TRBD1
length: 16
size: .
V: TRBV6-6

CDR3: CASRVQGLEAFF
DNA: TGTGCCAGCAGGGTTCAGGGGCTCGAAGCTTTCTTT
J: TRBJ1-1
D: .
length: 12
size: .
V: TRBV6-6

CDR3: CASSRAPSLDEQYF
DNA: TGTGCCAGCAGTCGGGCCCCCTCCTTAGACGAGCAGTACTTC
J: TRBJ2-7
D: .
length: 14
size: .
V: TRBV6-5

CDR3: CASKEHTGELFF
DNA: TGTGCCAGCAAAGAACACACCGGGGAGCTGTTTTTT
J: TRBJ2-2
D: .
length: 12
size: .
V: TRBV9

CDR3: CASSPSGERANNEQFF
DNA: TGTGCCAGCAGCCCTTCGGGGGAGCGGGCGAACAATGAGCAGTTCTTC
J: TRBJ2-1
D: .
length: 16
size: .
V: TRBV7-9

CDR3: CASGLVITSGTGVFLSGNTIYF
DNA: TGTGCTAGTGGTTTGGTAATAACCTCGGGGACAGGCGTATTCCTCTCTGGAAACACCATATATTTT
J: TRBJ1-3
D: TRBD1
length: 22
size: .
V: TRBV12-5

CDR3: CASSGTPGGQPQHF
DNA: TGTGCCAGCAGCGGGACCCCCGGAGGCCAGCCCCAGCATTTT
J: TRBJ1-5
D: .
length: 14
size: .
V: TRBV5-5

CDR3: CASSRLNMNTEAFF
DNA: TGTGCCAGCAGTAGGTTGAACATGAACACTGAAGCTTTCTTT
J: TRBJ1-1
D: .
length: 14
size: .
V: TRBV6-5

CDR3: CASSELTGGYTF
DNA: TGTGCCAGCAGTGAACTAACGGGTGGCTACACCTTC
J: TRBJ1-2
D: .
length: 12
size: .
V: TRBV25-1

CDR3: CASSQGDRGRAEQYF
DNA: TGTGCCAGCAGCCAGGGGGACAGGGGAAGAGCAGAGCAGTACTTC
J: TRBJ2-7
D: TRBD1
length: 15
size: .
V: TRBV3-1/TRBV3-2

CDR3: CAWEQGVNSYEQYF
DNA: TGTGCCTGGGAACAGGGGGTGAACTCCTACGAGCAGTACTTC
J: TRBJ2-7
D: TRBD1
length: 14
size: few
V: TRBV30

CDR3: CASSLVQGTEAFF
DNA: TGTGCCAGCAGCTTAGTGCAGGGCACTGAAGCTTTCTTT
J: TRBJ1-1
D: .
length: 13
size: .
V: TRBV7-2

CDR3: CSAETNTEAFF
DNA: TGCAGCGCTGAGACGAACACTGAAGCTTTCTTT
J: TRBJ1-1
D: .
length: 11
size: .
V: TRBV29-1

CDR3: CASSYSLVATNEKLFF
DNA: TGTGCCAGCAGTTACTCATTGGTTGCAACTAATGAAAAACTGTTTTTT
J: TRBJ1-4
D: .
length: 16
size: .
V: TRBV6-2/TRBV6-3

CDR3: CASSGTDLGGYTF
DNA: TGTGCCAGCAGCGGGACCGACCTGGGAGGCTACACCTTC
J: TRBJ1-2
D: .
length: 13
size: .
V: TRBV9

CDR3: CASSRGKGQPQHF
DNA: TGCGCCAGCAGCCGAGGTAAAGGTCAGCCCCAGCATTTT
J: TRBJ1-5
D: .
length: 13
size: .
V: TRBV5-1

CDR3: CASSQPGQGSSGYTF
DNA: TGCGCCAGCAGCCAACCCGGACAGGGCAGTTCGGGCTACACCTTC
J: TRBJ1-2
D: TRBD1
length: 15
size: .
V: TRBV4-1

CDR3: CASSPLVGQPQHF
DNA: TGTGCCAGTAGTCCCTTGGTTGGGCAGCCCCAGCATTTT
J: TRBJ1-5
D: .
length: 13
size: .
V: TRBV19

CDR3: CASRVRATGPGAQYF
DNA: TGTGCCAGCAGAGTTAGGGCGACAGGGCCAGGGGCCCAGTACTTC
J: TRBJ2-5
D: TRBD1
length: 15
size: .
V: TRBV27

CDR3: CASSLPPSGGAYNSPLHF
DNA: TGTGCCAGCAGCTTACCCCCCTCAGGGGGGGCCTATAATTCACCCCTCCACTTT
J: TRBJ1-6
D: TRBD1
length: 18
size: once
V: TRBV5-6

CDR3: CASSYRQRAGGFVAFF
DNA: TGTGCCAGCAGTTACAGACAGAGAGCCGGGGGGTTCGTCGCTTTCTTT
J: TRBJ1-1
D: .
length: 16
size: .
V: TRBV6-5

CDR3: CASSFSGLGNYEQYF
DNA: TGTGCCAGCAGCTTTAGTGGTCTCGGCAACTACGAGCAGTACTTC
J: TRBJ2-7
D: .
length: 15
size: .
V: TRBV13

CDR3: CASSGGGGAEEQYF
DNA: TGTGCCAGCAGTGGGGGCGGGGGGGCGGAGGAGCAGTACTTC
J: TRBJ2-7
D: TRBD2
length: 14
size: .
V: TRBV6-1

CDR3: CASSYSGTRSINEQFF
DNA: TGTGCCAGCAGTTACTCGGGGACTAGGTCAATCAATGAGCAGTTCTTC
J: TRBJ2-1
D: TRBD2
length: 16
size: .
V: TRBV6-2/TRBV6-3

CDR3: CASSLAGRGVPYEQYF
DNA: TGCGCCAGCAGCTTGGCCGGGCGGGGGGTCCCCTACGAGCAGTACTTC
J: TRBJ2-7
D: TRBD2
length: 16
size: few
V: TRBV5-1